This note documents a single T cell receptor beta chain sequence. The antigen it recognizes is unknown. Per-base qualities were not stored, and no clone one base away is much larger. The data were obtained in a study of radiotherapy plus CTLA-4 blockade in lung cancer (dated by TCRdb to 2017 to 2018). Broadly, across the study: Objective responses occurred in 18% of enrolled patients, and around 29% achieved disease control. What the study reported, not specific to this receptor: Increased serum interferon-beta after radiation, together with early dynamic changes in blood T cell clones, were reported to be the strongest predictors of response. After treatment with radiotherapy and ipilimumab, TCR clones that came from tumors expanded in the peripheral blood.

Libraries were constructed by the immunoSEQ multiplex PCR assay. TCRdb holds this immuneACCESS table with in-frame rearrangements only. Some clones are missing; in checked studies, unresolved V genes explain under half, and the rest has no known cause. Across this sample there are more than 40,000 clones, with approximately 70% seen only once. The ten most abundant clones make up 3.5% of the sample. The study evaluated CTLA-4 blockade (ipilimumab) given together with focal radiation therapy in patients who had chemo-refractory metastatic non-small-cell lung cancer. Inclusive of the bounding cysteine and phenylalanine, the CDR3 is 16 residues long. The kept DNA is CDR3 alone, 48 bases in frame from the first base. CDR1 and CDR2, per the germline V gene, are MDHEN and SYDVKM. The germline V end is reduced by 6 bases and the J end by 0 bases; junction bases left unmatched: 5.

The source was peripheral blood, collected from a patient treated with radiotherapy plus ipilimumab. The origin of this receptor is a human donor with non-small cell lung cancer who had a complete response to radiotherapy plus ipilimumab. Recombination joined TRBV28 with TRBJ2-6, with 7 central nucleotides matching TRBD1. This receptor has the CDR3 CASSRTGNSGANVLTF. DNA sequence: TGTGCCAGCAGCCGGACAGGCAACTCTGGGGCCAACGTCCTGACTTTC.